The 14 T cell receptor beta chains presented below share a single source sample, sequenced in a study of T-cell reconstitution after alpha-beta-depleted transplantation in children. Preparation of the TCRbeta library used unique molecular identifiers. Using its own MiXCR run on the PCR reads, TCRdb lists one record per CDR3 protein. This sample has around 450,000 distinct CDR3 sequences, with roughly two fifths found just once. Source: PBMCs, taken before TCRalphabeta/CD19-depleted stem cell transplant. The receptors shown here come from a girl aged 2 to 9 with aplastic anemia, due to receive a stem cell transplant.

This clonotype was counted ten times or more. The genes are TRBV5-1 and TRBJ2-1, with 12 bases fitting TRBD2. This CDR3 spans 18 amino acids. Germline CDR1 and CDR2: SGHRS and YFSETQ. V shed 4 bases, J shed 2 bases, and the junction held 10 bases outside the gene matches. CDR3 DNA sequence: TGCGCCAGCAGCCCGGAGGGACTAGCGGGCTTCGCCTACAATGAGCAGTTCTTC. It encodes CASSPEGLAGFAYNEQFF.

This clonotype has only a few counts. V and J are TRBV12-3 or TRBV12-4 and TRBJ1-2; D might be TRBD1 (6 bases). The CDR3 extends over 16 amino acids. V was clipped by 4 bases and J by 6 bases, with 21 bases between them. This CDR3 is CASSSANQGTVHGYTF. CDR3 nucleotides: TGTGCCAGCAGTTCGGCTAACCAGGGGACTGTGCATGGCTACACCTTC.

At least ten counts were recorded for this clonotype. The rearrangement uses TRBV7-3 and TRBJ2-1; D remains ambiguous. The germline V gene encodes CDR1 SGHTA and CDR2 FQGTGA. Trimming cost V 5 bases and J 6 bases, with 20 bases left between them. The CDR3 totals 16 residues. The CDR3 bases are TGTGCCAGCAGCCCATATAGCTCCGGCGATACCAATGAGCAGTTCTTC. Protein sequence: CASSPYSSGDTNEQFF. Combining the CDR3 with reference TRBV7-3 and TRBJ2-1 gives the whole variable domain GAGVSQTPSNKVTEKGKYVELRCDPISGHTALYWYRQSLGQGPEFLIYFQGTGAADDSGLPNDRFFAVRPEGSVSTLKIQRTERGDSAVYLCASSPYSSGDTNEQFFGPGTRLTVL.

With regard to this clonotype: A read error may account for a junction end that differs from germline. Here the CDR3 DNA reads TGTGCCAGCAGCCCCCCGGGGCAATCCGGTGGCGACACCTTC. It translates to CASSPPGQSGGDTF. This chain links TRBV7-9 with TRBJ1-2; TRBD1 is a possible D gene (5 bases). The CDR3 is made up of 14 amino acids. Germline-derived CDR1 and CDR2 are SEHNR and FQNEAQ (reference sequence).

This clonotype was counted ten times or more. V gene TRBV7-2 combines with J gene TRBJ2-6, with 9 positions matching TRBD1. The CDR3 has 16 amino acids. Unmatched junction bases numbered 4, after V lost 7 bases and J lost 0 bases. CDR1 and CDR2 from the germline V gene are SGHTA and FQGNSA. In nucleotides, the CDR3 is TGTGCCAGCATGGGACAGGGATTCTCTGGGGCCAACGTCCTGACTTTC. It yields the protein CASMGQGFSGANVLTF.

The gene calls are TRBV4-3 and TRBJ2-2; TRBD2 agrees at 10 bases. The V segment lost 1 base and the J segment 6 bases; nucleotides outside the gene matches: 14. Germline lookup yields CDR1 LGHNA and CDR2 YSLEER. The CDR3 covers 19 residues. The CDR3 DNA follows: TGCGCCAGCAGCCAAGTCTGGGACAGCCTAGCGGGAGAGCCCGGGGAGCTGTTTTTT. The encoded protein is CASSQVWDSLAGEPGELFF.

This chain connects TRBV7-9 to TRBJ2-1; a weak D match, TRBD2 (5 bases). Germline-derived CDR1 and CDR2 are SEHNR and FQNEAQ (reference sequence). V was cut by 1 base and J by 8 bases, with 12 bases left in between. This CDR3 has 14 amino acids. Here the CDR3 reads CASSLGRGWDEQFF. CDR3 in DNA: TGTGCCAGCAGCTTAGGACGAGGGTGGGATGAGCAGTTCTTC.

This clonotype occurred many times. V is TRBV19 and J is TRBJ2-1; TRBD2 might be the D (6 bases). The V and J ends lost 7 bases and 0 bases respectively, with 13 bases between them. Per germline, CDR1 LNHDA and CDR2 SQIVND (reference sequence). The CDR3 loop spans 15 amino acids. CDR3 region: CASTGGKSSYNEQFF. CDR3 nucleotide sequence: TGTGCCAGTACCGGGGGTAAGAGCTCCTACAATGAGCAGTTCTTC.

CDR3 loop: CASSQDSGRRNEQFF. The CDR3 region has the DNA TGCGCCAGCAGCCAAGATAGCGGGAGGAGAAATGAGCAGTTCTTC. The chain employs TRBV4-1 and TRBJ2-1, with TRBD2 identical over 10 bases. Germline lookup yields CDR1 MGHRA and CDR2 YSYEKL. The CDR3 runs 15 residues. The trim removed 0 bases at V and 7 bases at J, leaving 3 bases unmatched.

This chain uses TRBV7-8 with TRBJ2-3; 7 nucleotides agree with TRBD1. CDR1 is SGHVS, CDR2 FQNEAQ, per germline. The CDR3 has 14 residues. The junction had 8 bases not matched to a gene; V was cut back by 4 bases and J by 7 bases. The CDR3 region is CASSSWTGLNTQYF. CDR3 nucleotides: TGTGCCAGCAGCTCTTGGACAGGTCTAAATACGCAGTATTTT.

Comments on this clonotype: The DNA is left out, because the CDR3 cannot be placed on it with certainty; the CDR3 is given as TCRdb lists it. CDR3 region: CASSSSTGVGNEQYF. The chain uses TRBV27 and TRBJ2-7; TRBD1 is the table's D call, not checked against the DNA. CDR1 and CDR2 (germline): MNHEY, SMNVEV (reference sequence). The CDR3 spans 15 amino acids, including both terminal residues.

This clonotype was detected many times. This sequence joins TRBV20-1 and TRBJ1-1; maybe TRBD1 (6 bases). This CDR3 region has 13 residues. V gave up 6 bases and J gave up 1 base, with 12 bases separating them. Germline CDR1 reads DFQATT; CDR2 reads SNEGSKA (reference sequence). CDR3 residues: CSANRQANTEAFF. CDR3 DNA: TGCAGTGCAAATAGACAGGCGAACACTGAAGCTTTCTTT.

The J gene is TRBJ2-6, the V gene TRBV29-1, with 7 bases fitting TRBD1. The germline V gene encodes CDR1 SQVTM and CDR2 ANQGSEA. The CDR3 has 13 amino acids. J lost 4 bases, V lost 7 bases, and 4 bases had no gene match. The CDR3 coding sequence is TGCAGCGCGGACAGGACCGGGGCCAACGTCCTGACTTTC. This translates into CSADRTGANVLTF.

The chain couples TRBV6-5 to TRBJ2-6; D perhaps matches TRBD1 (6 bases). Germline V lookup: CDR1 MNHEY, CDR2 SVGAGI. This CDR3 region has 16 residues. The V and J ends lost 2 bases and 5 bases respectively, with 13 bases between them. The CDR3 nucleotides read TGTGCCAGCAGTTACGGCAAGGGGGTTAGGGCCAACGTCCTGACTTTC. It translates to CASSYGKGVRANVLTF.